Listed below are T cell receptor beta chains from one sample, sequenced in a study of T cells in Graves' hyperthyroidism and ophthalmopathy. One entry per CDR3 protein results from TCRdb running MiXCR on the multiplex PCR reads. The table has under 250,000 distinct CDR3 sequences, roughly a sixth seen once. The sequenced sample was blood. The receptors come from a woman aged 45-60 years with Graves' hyperthyroidism. Each CDR3 is given with its conserved first and last residue. A D gene is named only where the DNA matches it firmly. The listing skips clone size in some rows; elsewhere it reads once, few, many or a size class.

j_call v_call d_call clone_size cdr3_aa cdr3_nt
TRBJ2-1 TRBV7-9 TRBD2 many CASSPGLAGGHEQFF TGTGCCAGCAGCCCCGGACTAGCGGGAGGGCATGAGCAGTTCTTC
TRBJ1-2 TRBV30 NA few CAWSVRRTTHGYTF TGTGCCTGGAGTGTACGAAGGACCACCCATGGCTACACCTTC
TRBJ2-3 TRBV14 TRBD2 few CASSQTSGGSPHTDTQYF TGTGCCAGCAGCCAGACTAGCGGGGGCTCCCCCCACACAGATACGCAGTATTTT
TRBJ2-1 TRBV7-3 NA few CASSPQTQSDEQFF TGTGCCAGCAGCCCCCAAACCCAAAGCGATGAGCAGTTCTTC
TRBJ2-7 TRBV5-5 NA many CASRGTASYEQYF TGTGCCAGCAGGGGGACTGCCAGCTACGAGCAGTACTTC
TRBJ2-7 TRBV20-1 TRBD2 many CSGLPGGAYEQYF TGCAGTGGGCTGCCTGGGGGGGCCTACGAGCAGTACTTC
TRBJ1-1 TRBV11-2 NA many CASSPRVNTEAFF TGTGCCAGCAGCCCCCGTGTGAACACTGAAGCTTTCTTT
TRBJ2-1 TRBV12-5 NA many CASDDWGESYNEQFF TGTGCTAGTGACGATTGGGGGGAATCCTACAATGAGCAGTTCTTC
TRBJ1-4 TRBV7-9 TRBD1 NA CASSFKGDRGEKLFF TGTGCCAGCAGCTTTAAAGGGGACAGAGGTGAAAAACTGTTTTTT
TRBJ2-5 TRBV20-1 NA few CSARAPRGRGKTQYF TGCAGTGCTAGAGCCCCCAGGGGGAGGGGGAAGACCCAGTACTTC
TRBJ2-7 TRBV28 TRBD1 many CASSSEGATYEQYF TGTGCCAGCAGTTCTGAGGGGGCTACCTACGAGCAGTACTTC
TRBJ2-3 TRBV5-1 NA NA CASSLAGSATDTQYF TGCGCCAGCAGCTTGGCCGGGAGCGCGACAGATACGCAGTATTTT
TRBJ2-7 TRBV29-1 TRBD2 NA CSVTSGSSYEQYF TGCAGCGTAACTAGCGGAAGTTCGTACGAGCAGTACTTC
TRBJ2-3 TRBV28 TRBD2 many CASSASKRGYF TGTGCCAGCAGTGCCAGCAAGCGGGGGTATTTT
TRBJ2-1 TRBV12-3/TRBV12-4 TRBD2 many CASSPGLGFISYNEQFF TGTGCCAGCAGTCCGGGACTAGGTTTCATCTCCTACAATGAGCAGTTCTTC
TRBJ2-3 TRBV20-1 NA NA CSAGGASGTDTQYF TGCAGTGCTGGGGGGGCTAGCGGCACAGATACGCAGTATTTT
TRBJ1-1 TRBV19 NA many CASSIGVRADTEAFF TGTGCCAGTAGTATAGGTGTTCGGGCAGACACTGAAGCTTTCTTT
TRBJ2-7 TRBV20-1 TRBD2 NA CSASNSGRDPYEQYF TGCAGTGCTAGTAATAGCGGGAGAGATCCCTACGAGCAGTACTTC
TRBJ2-4 TRBV20-1 NA NA CSAPLAAKNIQYF TGCAGTGCGCCATTAGCGGCCAAAAACATTCAGTACTTC
TRBJ2-7 TRBV4-1 TRBD2 many CASSQAGTSGRQYF TGCGCCAGCAGCCAGGCCGGGACTAGCGGGAGGCAGTACTTC
TRBJ2-7 TRBV5-4 NA NA CASSQGTPEQYF TGTGCCAGCAGCCAGGGGACACCCGAGCAGTACTTC
TRBJ2-3 TRBV20-1 NA many CSAAPSEPYDTQYF TGCAGTGCTGCGCCTAGCGAACCCTACGATACGCAGTATTTT
TRBJ1-6 TRBV28 NA many CASTGKANSPLHF TGTGCCAGCACCGGGAAGGCGAATTCACCCCTCCACTTT
TRBJ2-1 TRBV5-1 NA many CASSLVSGVSNEQFF TGCGCCAGCAGCTTGGTTAGCGGAGTGTCCAATGAGCAGTTCTTC
TRBJ2-1 TRBV7-2 TRBD1 many CASSLPGQGEQFF TGTGCCAGCAGCTTACCCGGACAGGGGGAGCAGTTCTTC
TRBJ2-3 TRBV7-8 TRBD2 many CASSRLAGVPDTQYF TGTGCCAGCAGCCGACTAGCGGGAGTGCCAGATACGCAGTATTTT
TRBJ2-2 TRBV27 NA few CASLQGQFNTGELFF TGTGCCAGCCTCCAAGGACAGTTCAACACCGGGGAGCTGTTTTTT
TRBJ2-3 TRBV3-1 NA NA CASSQLGAVGITDTQYF TGTGCCAGCAGCCAACTAGGGGCTGTCGGGATCACAGATACGCAGTATTTT
TRBJ1-5 TRBV2 NA many CASIQDQGLSNQPQHF TGTGCCAGCATCCAAGATCAGGGACTGAGCAATCAGCCCCAGCATTTT
TRBJ2-5 TRBV19 NA many CASSIAGGPETQYF TGTGCCAGTAGTATCGCAGGGGGGCCAGAGACCCAGTACTTC
TRBJ2-1 TRBV6-1 NA NA CASSEGPTYDSYNEQFF TGTGCCAGCAGTGAAGGCCCTACATATGACTCCTACAATGAGCAGTTCTTC
TRBJ2-5 TRBV28 TRBD1 NA CASNKGQEPSQETQYF TGTGCCAGCAACAAAGGACAGGAGCCTTCCCAAGAGACCCAGTACTTC
TRBJ1-2 TRBV11-2 NA NA CASSLEGRDGYTF TGTGCCAGCAGCTTAGAGGGTCGGGATGGCTACACCTTC
TRBJ2-7 TRBV6-1 TRBD2 NA CASSSSGRAVDEQYF TGTGCCAGCAGTTCTAGCGGGAGGGCCGTGGACGAGCAGTACTTC
TRBJ2-3 TRBV2 TRBD1 many CASSRDRSTDTQYF TGTGCCAGCTCCCGGGACAGGTCCACAGATACGCAGTATTTT
TRBJ2-5 TRBV14 NA NA CASNPRGGETQYF TGTGCCAGCAACCCGAGGGGGGGAGAGACCCAGTACTTC
TRBJ2-3 TRBV18 NA many CASSPPQEHTQYF TGTGCCAGCTCACCCCCCCAGGAACATACGCAGTATTTT